This T cell receptor beta chain stems from a study of T cells in Graves' hyperthyroidism and ophthalmopathy (dated by TCRdb to between 2017 and 2020). Study-level background: Peripheral blood samples were taken at the time of initial diagnosis, prior to any treatment. A discovery cohort of fewer than 110 patients, approximately 45 with Graves' ophthalmopathy and 55 to 60 with stable Graves' hyperthyroidism, was used to find distinguishing TCR V-J signatures. Prospective prediction of ophthalmopathy was tested in an independent validation cohort consisting of fewer than 20 hyperthyroidism patients and approximately 16 patients who later progressed to ophthalmopathy. The approximately 98 discovery patients were randomly divided into training and test sets at a 7:3 ratio. Thyroid tissue and blood T-cell repertoires from over 5 Graves' hyperthyroidism patients were also compared in the study. After blood sampling, hyperthyroidism patients were treated with methimazole at a starting dose of 30 mg daily, and ophthalmopathy patients were treated with high-dose intravenous methylprednisolone. The paper reports TCR Vbeta CDR3 sequencing of fewer than 150 peripheral blood samples: fewer than 50 ophthalmopathy, 70 to 85 hyperthyroidism and 17 progressor patients.

V and J are trimmed by 7 bases and 1 base, and the gene matches miss 3 bases of the junction. CDR1 KGHSH and CDR2 LQKENI were looked up in the germline V gene. From the cysteine through the phenylalanine, the CDR3 covers 13 amino acids. Only the CDR3 region is kept as DNA, spanning 39 bases read in frame from base 1. Results the study describes overall, beyond this receptor: Most expanded thyroid clonotypes (frequency above 0.001) were also detected in blood, a finding suggesting that blood repertoires may reflect thyroid immune responses. No statistical method was used to fix the sample size in advance, and group allocation was not hidden from the investigators. During validation, the model predicted progression to ophthalmopathy a median of about 6.5 months ahead of onset, with more than 55% sensitivity and under 85% specificity. A model built on a 13 V-J signature distinguished ophthalmopathy from stable hyperthyroidism, reaching 85% to 90% sensitivity and around 81% specificity in cross-validation and 80%/75% in testing.

This clonotype was detected many times. Its antigen remains undetermined. No much larger clonotype is one base removed from it; base qualities were not supplied. The TCR beta CDR3 regions were amplified from the RNA transcripts. The TCR CDR3 was subjected to a first round of RT-PCR using the HTBI primer set and the Qiagen OneStep RT-PCR kit. A second multiplex PCR round built the libraries, followed by size selection and purification. Libraries were sequenced paired-end with 100 bp reads on an Illumina HiSeq2000. The original methods were these. SOAPnuke was used to process the raw data, throwing out any read that contained adapters or uncalled bases, had a mean Phred below 15, or lacked an exact constant-primer or identifier match. High-quality paired reads were merged using COPE v1.2.5, and each unique nucleotide sequence was defined as a clonotype. MiTCR v1.1 was used to align clonotypes to the IMGT TRBV, TRBD and TRBJ reference segments. The analysis included only V-J combinations with a frequency above 0.0001, which together covered over 98% of the repertoires. The TCS score was defined as the ratio of F50 (clonal expansion) to E x V (chaos), calculated using BLOSUM62-based TCRdist between CDR3 peptides within each V-J. Welch's t-statistics and random forest reduced 450 to 600 V-J features to 13, which were used in a naive Bayes classifier (R e1071). TCRdb reanalyzed the raw reads on its own, using fastp at Q25 for trimming and MiXCR for clone calling, and kept in-frame beta chains. Duplicate CDR3 protein sequences are folded into a single record with the most common DNA and genes. TCRdb, not the original authors, processed these V and J calls. The sample profile shows about 560,000 distinct CDR3 sequences; roughly 14% of them were found once. Around 7.8% of the sample lies in the top ten.

Stable Graves' hyperthyroidism was defined as the absence of progression to ophthalmopathy over 18 months of follow-up. Hyperthyroidism patients were newly diagnosed, had a disease duration of under 2 months, and were aged 18 to 65 years. The study excluded patients with uncontrolled infections, other autoimmune diseases, pregnancy or lactation. Clinical symptoms, serum thyroxine and TRAb, thyroid ultrasound, and orbital computed tomography formed the basis for the diagnoses. PBMCs were separated from about 10 ml of fresh peripheral blood using Ficoll-Paque density gradient centrifugation. Trizol reagent was used to extract total RNA, and RNA quality was then checked on an Agilent 2100 Bioanalyzer.

Here the chain combines TRBV18 and TRBJ1-1; the central 7 bases match TRBD1. The sequence was obtained from a woman in her thirties with Graves' hyperthyroidism. The sequenced sample consisted of blood. The DNA is TGTGCCAGCTTTGGGACAGCGAACACTGAAGCTTTCTTT. Translated, it reads CASFGTANTEAFF. The CDR3 plus the reference TRBV18 and TRBJ1-1 genes for the other parts give the full variable domain: NAGVMQNPRHLVRRRGQEARLRCSPMKGHSHVYWYRQLPEEGLKFMVYLQKENIIDESGMPKERFSAEFPKEGPSILRIQQVVRGDSAAYFCASFGTANTEAFFGQGTRLTVV.